This section outlines one TCR beta chain sequence together with its context. Being one base from a much bigger clone, this may be a read error. This sample stems from a study of molecular identifiers for immune sequencing clone quantification. The CDR3 contains 12 residues. Germline V gene data show CDR1 as SGDLS and CDR2 as YYNGEE. TCRdb re-called the PCR reads through MiXCR, storing one row per CDR3 protein. This repertoire shows some 320,000 distinct CDR3 sequences, roughly 23% found once; its top ten account for 0.75% to 0.85%. The chain recombines TRBV9 with TRBJ2-2, with a possible D match to TRBD2 (5 bases). Specimen: naive CD8+ T cells from blood, with Jurkat cell RNA spiked in. The sample's subset: FACS-sorted CD8+CD4-CCR7+CD45RA+ naive T cells. This receptor was obtained from a human donor in good health. Some libraries in this study had Jurkat cell RNA spiked in. The CDR3 DNA reads as TGTGCCAGCAGCGTAACGACCGGGGAGCTGCTTTTT. This sequence encodes CASSVTTGELLF.